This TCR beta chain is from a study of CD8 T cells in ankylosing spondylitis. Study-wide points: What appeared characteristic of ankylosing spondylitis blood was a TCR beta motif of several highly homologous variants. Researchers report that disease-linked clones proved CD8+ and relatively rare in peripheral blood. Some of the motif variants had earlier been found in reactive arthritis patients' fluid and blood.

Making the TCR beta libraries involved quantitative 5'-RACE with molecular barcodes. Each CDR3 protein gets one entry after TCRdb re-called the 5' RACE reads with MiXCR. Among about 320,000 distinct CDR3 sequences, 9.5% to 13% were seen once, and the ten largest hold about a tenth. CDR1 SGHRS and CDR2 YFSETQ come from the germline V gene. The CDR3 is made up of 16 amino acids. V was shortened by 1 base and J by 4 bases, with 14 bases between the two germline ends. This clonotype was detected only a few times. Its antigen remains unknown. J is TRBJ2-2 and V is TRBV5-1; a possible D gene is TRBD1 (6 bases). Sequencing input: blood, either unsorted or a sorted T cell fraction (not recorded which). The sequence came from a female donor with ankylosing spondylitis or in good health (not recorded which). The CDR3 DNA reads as TGCGCCAGCAGCTTGAGGGCCCAGGGGAGCACCGGGGAGCTGTTTTTT. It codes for CASSLRAQGSTGELFF. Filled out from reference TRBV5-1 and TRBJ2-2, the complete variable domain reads KAGVTQTPRYLIKTRGQQVTLSCSPISGHRSVSWYQQTPGQGLQFLFEYFSETQRNKGNFPGRFSGRQFSNSRSEMNVSTLELGDSALYLCASSLRAQGSTGELFFGEGSRLTVL.